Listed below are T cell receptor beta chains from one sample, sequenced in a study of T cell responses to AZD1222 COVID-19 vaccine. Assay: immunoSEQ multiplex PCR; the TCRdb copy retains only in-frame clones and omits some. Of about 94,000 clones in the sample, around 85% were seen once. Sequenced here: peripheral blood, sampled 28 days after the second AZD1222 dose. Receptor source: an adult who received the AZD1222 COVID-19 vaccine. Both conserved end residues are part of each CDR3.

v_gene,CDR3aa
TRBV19,CASSTRVGANEQFF
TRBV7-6,CASSSRLNTEAFF
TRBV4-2,CASSQALGGSTDTQYF
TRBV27,CASSPHPYEQYF
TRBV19,CASTLWAGGSQPQHF
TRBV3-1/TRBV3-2,CASSLMPAGQGVNEQFF
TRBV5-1,CASSLIQPNYGYTF
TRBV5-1,CASSSPTSGAETQYF
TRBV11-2,CASSLQTAYEQYF
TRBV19,CASSILGPGELFF
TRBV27,CASSHLLRQGGTDTQYF
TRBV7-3,CASSLTALAGNEQFF
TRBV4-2,CASSQGSRLAGISGDTDTQYF
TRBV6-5,CASSYRGGDEKLFF
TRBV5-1,CASSSGTGQEKLFF
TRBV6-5,CASRAGTEGKLFF
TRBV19,CASEQRTRPSYGYTF
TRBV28,CASSSGRISTDTQYF
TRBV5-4,CASSLGGLAGADEQFF
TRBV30,CALGGVNNYGYTF
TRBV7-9,CASSSPVGTDTQYF
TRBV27,CASSLSVGGYNEQFF
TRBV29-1,CSVVNTGELFF
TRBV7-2,CASSERTGQGQPQHF
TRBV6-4,CASSPLAGTTNTGELFF
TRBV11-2,CASSLWDSNNSPLHF
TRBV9,CASSVSSGNYGYTF
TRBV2,CASSDHQLQGDYEQYF
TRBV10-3,CAISLDRRTDTQYF
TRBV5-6,CASSPWTGGVQYF
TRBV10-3,CAIGGQQNEKLFF
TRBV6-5,CASRKDGVEGTQYF
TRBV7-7,CASSRGEFRTGTHTDTQYF
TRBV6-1,CASSEGGYGYTF
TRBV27,CASSLSRRGDNSPLHF
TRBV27,CASSMEGPLSEQYF
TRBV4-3,CASRPRSGGRAGELFF
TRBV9,CASSETGRSNQPQHF
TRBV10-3,CAISESYQPQHF
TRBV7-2,CASSLTSGASSPLHF
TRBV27,CASSSTGVINQPQHF
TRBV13,CASSSTSGYTDTQYF
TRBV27,CASSDLVYNSPLHF
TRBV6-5,CASSSEPGQGTQQFF
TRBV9,CASSPGGGPGNAQYF
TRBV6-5,CASTAGVVTEAFF
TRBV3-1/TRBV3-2,CASSFGQGGSYEQYF
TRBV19,CASSSTGIKAYEQYF
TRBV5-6,CASSHRDRGNTIYF
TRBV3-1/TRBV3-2,CASSQAGQGSNEKLFF
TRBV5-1,CASSLTTGGRGTQYF
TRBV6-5,CASSGGMDTGELFF
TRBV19,CASSPWTGSRETQYF
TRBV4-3,CASSQGRAWNNEQFF
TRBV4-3,CASSQDGTRDEKLFF